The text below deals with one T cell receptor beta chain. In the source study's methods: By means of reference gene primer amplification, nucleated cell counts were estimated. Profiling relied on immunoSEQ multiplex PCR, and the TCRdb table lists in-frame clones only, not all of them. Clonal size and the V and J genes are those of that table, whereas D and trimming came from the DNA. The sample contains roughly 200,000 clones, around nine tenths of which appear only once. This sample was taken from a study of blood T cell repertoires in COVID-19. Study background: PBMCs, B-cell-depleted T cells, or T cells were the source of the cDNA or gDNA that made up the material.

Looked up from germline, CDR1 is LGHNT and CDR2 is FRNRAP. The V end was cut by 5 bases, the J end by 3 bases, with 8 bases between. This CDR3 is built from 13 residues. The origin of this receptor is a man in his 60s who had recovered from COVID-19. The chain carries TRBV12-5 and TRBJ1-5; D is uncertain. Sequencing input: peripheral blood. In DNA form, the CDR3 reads TGTGCTAGTGGTAGCCTATACAATCAGCCCCAGCATTTT. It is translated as CASGSLYNQPQHF. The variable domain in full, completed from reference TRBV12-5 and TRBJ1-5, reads DARVTQTPRHKVTEMGQEVTMRCQPILGHNTVFWYRQTMMQGLELLAYFRNRAPLDDSGMPKDRFSAEMPDATLATLKIQPSEPRDSAVYFCASGSLYNQPQHFGDGTRLSIL.